This T cell receptor (beta chain) was recorded in a study of early stage breast cancer tumors. The CDR3 is 19 residues long. CDR1 and CDR2 (germline): MNHEY, SMNVEV (reference sequence). V gave up 5 bases and J gave up 0 bases; unmatched junction bases: 15. Each sample had two DNA replicates, 0.5 to 0.65 ug blood or 1.5 ug tissue. TCRdb's copy holds only in-frame clones and misses some; the assay was immunoSEQ multiplex PCR. This repertoire shows more than 20,000 clones, 76% found once; its top ten account for 25% to 35%. Study findings and constraints: Tumors had approximately 2.5-fold higher T cell density than normal breast.

This clone was observed a handful of times. Antigen: not known. This receptor was taken from a person aged 60 to 70 with breast cancer. This chain uses TRBV27 with TRBJ2-1; 8 bases map to TRBD2. Sequenced sample: blood. CDR3 sequence (DNA): TGTGCCAGCAGTAGGAAGCCGGGACTAGTAATCGGCTCCTACAATGAGCAGTTCTTC. Protein product: CASSRKPGLVIGSYNEQFF.